Each of the 32 T cell receptor beta chains below was sequenced from the same sample in a study of OX40 agonist ivuxolimab in advanced cancers. The data were produced by immunoSEQ multiplex PCR, yet TCRdb's version contains in-frame clones alone and is incomplete. The top ten hold roughly 2% of the sample, which has tens of thousands of clones, around four fifths seen once. The material was CD4+ or CD8+ T cells sorted from blood, obtained in a trial of the OX40 agonist ivuxolimab. The receptors were sampled from an adult with an advanced solid tumor such as melanoma, head and neck, liver or kidney cancer.

The chain employs TRBV30 and TRBJ1-1; D ambiguous. Trimming took off 1 base at V and 10 bases at J, with 10 bases between the two ends. Germline V gene data show CDR1 as GTSNPN and CDR2 as SVGIG (reference sequence). The CDR3 runs to 11 residues. The CDR3 nucleotides read TGTGCCTGGAGTGCGGGTGTCGGAGCTTTCTTT. As protein: CAWSAGVGAFF.

The genes are TRBV6-5 and TRBJ1-2; D ambiguous. CDR3 size: 13 residues. V lost 2 bases to trimming and J lost 4 bases, with 8 bases between them. Germline V gives CDR1 MNHEY, CDR2 SVGAGI. CDR3 DNA sequence: TGTGCCAGCAGTTACGCAGGTCCCTATGGCTACACCTTC. This gives the protein CASSYAGPYGYTF.

The chain has TRBV7-6 and TRBJ1-4, with a tentative D call TRBD1 (5 bases). Trimming cost V 6 bases and J 8 bases, with 13 bases left between them. CDR3 length equals 13 residues. Per the germline V gene, CDR1 is SGHVS and CDR2 is FNYEAQ. The CDR3: CASRAGTAEKLFF. The CDR3 DNA follows: TGTGCCAGCAGGGCCGGGACCGCCGAAAAACTGTTTTTT.

The gene calls are TRBV18 and TRBJ1-3, with D tentatively TRBD1 (6 bases). Germline values: CDR1 KGHSH, CDR2 LQKENI. V was clipped by 5 bases and J by 2 bases, with 16 bases between them. The CDR3 sequence is 16 residues long. Written as DNA, the CDR3 is TGTGCCAGCTCATCGGGGGCGGTTAATGCTGGAAACACCATATATTTT. The encoded protein is CASSSGAVNAGNTIYF.

The chain recombines TRBV7-3 with TRBJ2-6; D tentatively fits TRBD1 or TRBD2 (6 bases each). V lost 1 base and J 0 bases, leaving 13 bases between the germline ends. The CDR3 consists of 18 residues. Germline assignment: CDR1 SGHTA and CDR2 FQGTGA. The CDR3 sequence is CASSLKGGLPSGANVLTF. CDR3 DNA sequence: TGTGCCAGCAGCTTAAAAGGGGGACTTCCCTCTGGGGCCAACGTCCTGACTTTC.

This chain links TRBV7-9 with TRBJ2-1, with 10 bases aligning to TRBD2. J was trimmed by 0 bases and V by 5 bases; bases with no gene match: 4. This CDR3 has 16 amino acids. Germline-derived CDR1 and CDR2 are SEHNR and FQNEAQ (reference sequence). CDR3 nucleotides: TGTGCCAGCAGCCCTGGGACTAGCGCCTCCTACAATGAGCAGTTCTTC. Translated, it gives CASSPGTSASYNEQFF.

The CDR3 nucleotides are TGTGCCAGCAGCCCCGGACGGACGAATAATGAAAAACTGTTTTTT. Protein product: CASSPGRTNNEKLFF. The chain links TRBV7-2 to TRBJ1-4; D call uncertain. CDR1 and CDR2 from the germline V gene are SGHTA and FQGNSA. This CDR3 spans 15 amino acids. Trimming stripped 5 bases from V and 4 bases from J, with 14 bases between.

The chain links TRBV19 to TRBJ2-3; TRBD2 aligns across 8 bases. Germline loops: CDR1 LNHDA, CDR2 SQIVND (reference sequence). Trimming took 3 bases from V and 5 from J; bases not matched to a gene: 10. This CDR3 spans 16 amino acids. CDR3 sequence (DNA): TGTGCCAGTAGTATCCCAGCGGGGGCCACGGGAGATACGCAGTATTTT. Its translation: CASSIPAGATGDTQYF.

The chain joins TRBV6-1 to TRBJ1-2, with no clear D. V dropped 2 bases and J dropped 5 bases, with 6 bases sitting between them. The CDR3 sequence is 12 residues long. CDR1 is MNHNS, CDR2 SASEGT, per germline. For the CDR3, the DNA is TGTGCCAGCAGTGAAACAGATTATGGCTACACCTTC. It specifies CASSETDYGYTF.

CDR3 residues: CASRGGLGSYNEQFF. CDR3 sequence (DNA): TGTGCCAGCCGGGGGGGGCTGGGCTCCTACAATGAGCAGTTCTTC. The chain employs TRBV19 and TRBJ2-1, with 8 bases fitting TRBD2. The V gene end was trimmed by 9 bases and the J gene end by 0 bases; junction bases not matched to a gene: 7. Per germline, CDR1 LNHDA and CDR2 SQIVND (reference sequence). This CDR3 has 15 amino acids. Full variable domain (outside the CDR3, taken from reference TRBV19 and TRBJ2-1): DGGITQSPKYLFRKEGQNVTLSCEQNLNHDAMYWYRQDPGQGLRLIYYSQIVNDFQKGDIAEGYSVSREKKESFPLTVTSAQKNPTAFYLCASRGGLGSYNEQFFGPGTRLTVL.

V is TRBV2 and J is TRBJ1-4; 8 nucleotides match TRBD1. The length of the CDR3 is 15 residues. V trimming: 6 bases; J trimming: 2 bases; junction bases outside the gene matches: 5. Germline lookup yields CDR1 SNHLY and CDR2 FYNNEI. The CDR3 sequence: CASRGTGGTNEKLFF. DNA of the CDR3: TGTGCCAGCAGGGGGACAGGTGGCACTAATGAAAAACTGTTTTTT.

In this sample, this clone turned up a few times. The gene calls are TRBV11-2 and TRBJ2-7, with 9 positions matching TRBD2. This CDR3 spans 14 amino acids. J lost 3 bases, V lost 2 bases, and 2 bases had no gene match. The V gene's germline CDR1 is SGHAT and CDR2 FQNNGV. The CDR3 spells CASSLLAGIYEQYF. CDR3 in DNA: TGTGCCAGCAGCTTACTAGCGGGGATCTACGAGCAGTACTTC. The variable domain in full, with the rest retrieved from reference TRBV11-2 and TRBJ2-7, is EAGVAQSPRYKIIEKRQSVAFWCNPISGHATLYWYQQILGQGPKLLIQFQNNGVVDDSQLPKDRFSAERLKGVDSTLKIQPAKLEDSAVYLCASSLLAGIYEQYFGPGTRLTVT.

This chain joins TRBV30 and TRBJ1-1; D might be TRBD1 (5 bases). The CDR3 covers 16 residues. Trimming shortened V by 0 bases and J by 4 bases, and 18 bases separated the two germline ends. Germline assignment: CDR1 GTSNPN and CDR2 SVGIG (reference sequence). CDR3 nucleotides: TGTGCCTGGAGTGTCCTCAGGGTCACCTTAATCACTGAAGCTTTCTTT. The encoded protein is CAWSVLRVTLITEAFF.

V is TRBV7-3 and J is TRBJ2-2; a weak D match, TRBD2 (6 bases). Germline loops: CDR1 SGHTA, CDR2 FQGTGA. The V end lost 7 bases, the J end lost 6 bases, and 15 bases lay between the germline ends. This CDR3 comprises 14 residues. In DNA form, the CDR3 reads TGTGCCAGCAAGTCGGTTAGCGGACCCGGGGAGCTGTTTTTT. Translation gives CASKSVSGPGELFF. Filled out from reference TRBV7-3 and TRBJ2-2, the complete variable domain reads GAGVSQTPSNKVTEKGKYVELRCDPISGHTALYWYRQSLGQGPEFLIYFQGTGAADDSGLPNDRFFAVRPEGSVSTLKIQRTERGDSAVYLCASKSVSGPGELFFGEGSRLTVL.

This clone was observed many times. The V gene is TRBV30, the J gene TRBJ2-2; D could derive from TRBD1 or TRBD2 (5 bases each). The CDR3 runs 14 residues. CDR1 is GTSNPN and CDR2 is SVGIG in the germline V gene (reference sequence). Trimming left V 8 bases short and J 1 base short, with 14 bases between. The CDR3 loop is CAGRGAVNTGELFF. DNA of the CDR3: TGTGCCGGCAGAGGGGCAGTGAACACCGGGGAGCTGTTTTTT.

V gene TRBV5-4 combines with J gene TRBJ2-3; D is perhaps TRBD1 or TRBD2 (5 bases each). Trimming shortened V by 3 bases and J by 6 bases, and 11 bases separated the two germline ends. The CDR3 is 13 amino acids. Per germline, CDR1 SGHNT and CDR2 YYREEE (reference sequence). The CDR3 protein is CASSSEWGDTQYF. CDR3 sequence (DNA): TGTGCCAGCAGCTCCGAATGGGGGGATACGCAGTATTTT.

The chain has TRBV7-3 and TRBJ1-6; D perhaps matches TRBD1 (5 bases). This CDR3 contains 14 residues. V lost 5 bases and J 7 bases, leaving 12 bases between the germline ends. Germline CDR1 and CDR2: SGHTA and FQGTGA. The CDR3 spells CASSLMGGNSPLHF. The CDR3 DNA sequence: TGTGCCAGCAGCCTAATGGGGGGGAATTCACCCCTCCACTTT.

The chain carries TRBV28 and TRBJ2-3, with D hard to call. The CDR3 sequence is 13 residues long. V was clipped by 6 bases and J by 6 bases, with 13 bases between them. Looked up from germline, CDR1 is MDHEN and CDR2 is SYDVKM. In DNA form, the CDR3 reads TGTGCCAGCAGCTTCAGAAACCAGGATACGCAGTATTTT. This encodes CASSFRNQDTQYF. Supplemented by reference TRBV28 and TRBJ2-3, the full variable domain reads DVKVTQSSRYLVKRTGEKVFLECVQDMDHENMFWYRQDPGLGLRLIYFSYDVKMKEKGDIPEGYSVSREKKERFSLILESASTNQTSMYLCASSFRNQDTQYFGPGTRLTVL.

The genes are TRBV7-9 and TRBJ2-7; 9 bases fit TRBD1. V was clipped by 4 bases and J by 5 bases; unmatched bases: 9. Germline CDR1 is SEHNR and CDR2 is FQNEAQ (reference sequence). The CDR3 runs 15 residues. Here the CDR3 reads CASSWWTGVGNEQYF. The CDR3 region has the DNA TGTGCCAGCAGCTGGTGGACAGGGGTGGGAAACGAGCAGTACTTC. Supplemented by reference TRBV7-9 and TRBJ2-7, the full variable domain reads DTGVSQNPRHKITKRGQNVTFRCDPISEHNRLYWYRQTLGQGPEFLTYFQNEAQLEKSRLLSDRFSAERPKGSFSTLEIQRTEQGDSAMYLCASSWWTGVGNEQYFGPGTRLTVT.

This clone was counted once. V usage is TRBV13 and J usage is TRBJ2-3; D is uncertain. From germline, CDR1 is PRHDT and CDR2 FYEKMQ (reference sequence). Trimming removed 6 bases at V and 4 bases at J, with 14 bases between. This CDR3 contains 14 residues. The CDR3 DNA reads TGTGCCAGCAGTCGAAATCGGAGATCAGATACGCAGTATTTT. It translates to CASSRNRRSDTQYF.

The gene calls are TRBV27 and TRBJ1-5, with 7 bases that match TRBD1. This CDR3 is built from 17 residues. Germline-derived CDR1 and CDR2 are MNHEY and SMNVEV (reference sequence). J gave up 1 base and V 7 bases, and 13 bases lay outside the gene matches. For the CDR3, the DNA is TGTGCCAGCACCGCCCAATGGGGGACAGCCAGCAATCAGCCCCAGCATTTT. Translating it yields CASTAQWGTASNQPQHF.

This chain connects TRBV2 to TRBJ2-2, with TRBD1 matching 7 bases. J was trimmed by 8 bases and V by 4 bases; bases with no gene match: 13. CDR1 is SNHLY and CDR2 is FYNNEI in the germline V gene. This CDR3 contains 16 residues. The CDR3 here is CASSGRTGPWAGELFF. CDR3 sequence (DNA): TGTGCCAGCAGTGGCCGGACAGGCCCTTGGGCTGGGGAGCTGTTTTTT.

A single count supports this clone. The chain couples TRBV5-6 to TRBJ2-6; 8 nucleotides line up with TRBD2. V lost 0 bases, J lost 4 bases, and 12 bases stayed unmatched. In germline, CDR1 is SGHDT, CDR2 YYEEEE. The CDR3 has 19 amino acids. CDR3 sequence: CASSLGTSFLIAGANVLTF. The CDR3 DNA sequence: TGTGCCAGCAGCTTGGGGACTAGCTTCCTTATTGCGGGGGCCAACGTCCTGACTTTC.

The rearrangement links TRBV5-1 to TRBJ1-2, with a possible D match to TRBD1 (5 bases). This CDR3 is 12 amino acids long. V dropped 3 bases and J dropped 4 bases, with 7 bases sitting between them. CDR1 is SGHRS and CDR2 is YFSETQ in the germline V gene. Here the CDR3 DNA reads TGCGCCAGCAGCTCGGGGGTCTATGGCTACACCTTC. Translation gives CASSSGVYGYTF.

The V and J genes are TRBV5-1 and TRBJ1-6; D unresolved. Per the germline V gene, CDR1 is SGHRS and CDR2 is YFSETQ. The CDR3 spans 15 residues. V lost 0 bases and J lost 7, with 11 bases in between. The CDR3 coding sequence is TGCGCCAGCAGCTTGGGCAGCGAGCGGAATTCACCCCTCCACTTT. It is translated as CASSLGSERNSPLHF.

This chain connects TRBV18 to TRBJ1-2, with 9 positions matching TRBD1. The germline V gene encodes CDR1 KGHSH and CDR2 LQKENI. The CDR3 is made up of 16 amino acids. V shed 3 bases and J 6 bases; nucleotides not matched to a gene: 11. CDR3 nucleotides: TGTGCCAGCTCACCGCTCCCGGGACAGGGTTCACATGGCTACACCTTC. Its translation is CASSPLPGQGSHGYTF. The variable domain in full, completed from reference TRBV18 and TRBJ1-2, reads NAGVMQNPRHLVRRRGQEARLRCSPMKGHSHVYWYRQLPEEGLKFMVYLQKENIIDESGMPKERFSAEFPKEGPSILRIQQVVRGDSAAYFCASSPLPGQGSHGYTFGSGTRLTVV.

The chain employs TRBV11-1 and TRBJ2-1, with D unclear. Trimming removed 3 bases from V and 8 bases from J, with 14 bases in between. This CDR3 has 14 amino acids. Germline values: CDR1 SGHAT, CDR2 FQDESV (reference sequence). Here the CDR3 reads CASSFSGLGDEQFF. Here the CDR3 DNA reads TGTGCCAGCAGCTTCTCGGGCCTGGGCGATGAGCAGTTCTTC.

The chain employs TRBV5-1 and TRBJ2-1; D could derive from TRBD1 or TRBD2 (5 bases each). The CDR3 runs to 15 residues. Germline assignment: CDR1 SGHRS and CDR2 YFSETQ. V lost 0 bases and J 1 base, leaving 8 bases between the germline ends. DNA for the CDR3: TGCGCCAGCAGCTTGGGGGGGATTTCCTACAATGAGCAGTTCTTC. Translated: CASSLGGISYNEQFF.

The chain has TRBV11-3 and TRBJ1-1, with D tentatively TRBD1 (5 bases). V was cut by 5 bases and J by 0 bases, with 7 bases left in between. Germline lookup yields CDR1 SGHNT and CDR2 YENEEA. The CDR3 spans 13 residues. CDR3 coding DNA: TGTGCCAGCAGCCGACAGTTGAACACTGAAGCTTTCTTT. It yields the protein CASSRQLNTEAFF.

This clone came up a few times. CDR3 protein: CASHRWRFDNSPLHF. The CDR3 nucleotides read TGTGCCAGCCACCGGTGGCGATTTGATAATTCACCCCTCCACTTT. V and J are TRBV7-9 and TRBJ1-6, with unresolved D. V was shortened by 8 bases and J by 5 bases, with 16 bases between the two germline ends. Per the germline V gene, CDR1 is SEHNR and CDR2 is FQNEAQ (reference sequence). The CDR3 sequence is 15 residues long.

This chain joins TRBV7-2 and TRBJ2-3, with 9 bases lining up with TRBD2. Germline CDR1 SGHTA, CDR2 FQGNSA. CDR3 length: 14 amino acids. The V gene end was trimmed by 6 bases and the J gene end by 4 bases; junction bases not matched to a gene: 5. The CDR3 bases are TGTGCCAGCAGGGCGGGGGGGCCGTCAGATACGCAGTATTTT. It specifies CASRAGGPSDTQYF.

The chain employs TRBV11-2 and TRBJ2-7; 8 nucleotides line up with TRBD2. Germline loops: CDR1 SGHAT, CDR2 FQNNGV. V shed 7 bases and J 3 bases; nucleotides not matched to a gene: 8. The CDR3 totals 14 residues. The CDR3 DNA sequence: TGTGCCAGCATGTTAGCGGGATTCGTCTACGAGCAGTACTTC. Translating it yields CASMLAGFVYEQYF.